This passage covers 16 T cell receptor beta chains from one sample sequenced in a study of CD4 T cells in relation to SARS-CoV-2 and coronaviruses (dated by TCRdb to about 2021). No antigen is known for these receptors. Library preparation was by the immunoSEQ multiplex PCR assay. The immuneACCESS repertoire file appears here via TCRdb, limited to in-frame rearrangements. These files lack a portion of the clones; in checked studies, under half of the deficit traces to unresolved V genes, and the cause of the others is not known. The sample table shows 30,000 to 40,000 clones, and under 85% are seen once. Roughly 21% of the sample goes to the ten largest clones. Sequenced sample: memory CD4+ T cells from PBMCs, cultured in vitro. The cell subset or site label of this sample denotes: memory (non-naive) CD4+ T cells. All receptors come from an adult with COVID-19.

This clone was seen just once. The chain joins TRBV29-1 to TRBJ2-1; TRBD1 agrees at 9 bases. The CDR3 length is 13 residues. Trimming cost V 3 bases and J 9 bases; bases outside gene matches: 6. The germline V gene encodes CDR1 SQVTM and CDR2 ANQGSEA. CDR3 residues: CSVEEQGASEQFF. The CDR3 DNA reads TGCAGCGTTGAGGAACAGGGGGCCAGTGAGCAGTTCTTC.

This rearrangement joins TRBV24-1 to TRBJ2-1; D gene ambiguous. The CDR3 has 13 residues. Germline CDR1 KGHDR, CDR2 SFDVKD. Trimming took off 5 bases at V and 5 bases at J, with 9 bases between the two ends. CDR3 in DNA: TGTGCCACCAGTGGGCAGGTAGACAATGAGCAGTTCTTC. It codes for CATSGQVDNEQFF.

The chain's CDR3 is CASSAAGTSGANTGELFF. The CDR3, as DNA: TGTGCCAGCAGTGCCGCCGGGACTAGCGGGGCGAACACCGGGGAGCTGTTTTTT. The chain links TRBV6-1 to TRBJ2-2, with TRBD2 identical over 13 bases. Germline-derived CDR1 and CDR2 are MNHNS and SASEGT. Unmatched junction bases numbered 5, after V lost 4 bases and J lost 0 bases. This CDR3 is 18 amino acids long.

The gene calls are TRBV2 and TRBJ2-7; 7 positions match TRBD2. Germline CDR1 and CDR2: SNHLY and FYNNEI. The V gene end was trimmed by 1 base and the J gene end by 6 bases; junction bases not matched to a gene: 9. The CDR3 is made up of 15 amino acids. The CDR3 here is CASSEDGGSGGEQYF. The DNA for the CDR3 is TGTGCCAGCAGTGAAGATGGCGGGAGCGGCGGCGAGCAGTACTTC. The full variable domain, in which reference TRBV2 and TRBJ2-7 provide the parts outside the CDR3, is EPEVTQTPSHQVTQMGQEVILRCVPISNHLYFYWYRQILGQKVEFLVSFYNNEISEKSEIFDDQFSVERPDGSNFTLKIRSTKLEDSAMYFCASSEDGGSGGEQYFGPGTRLTVT.

The chain combines TRBV6-2 or TRBV6-3 with TRBJ2-2, with D uncertain. The germline V gene has CDR1 MNHEY and CDR2 SVGEGT. The V end lost 6 bases, the J end lost 0 bases, and 5 bases lay between the germline ends. The CDR3 is 13 residues long. CDR3 DNA: TGTGCCAGCAGCCAGACGAACACCGGGGAGCTGTTTTTT. Translating gives CASSQTNTGELFF.

The genes are TRBV10-3 and TRBJ2-1, with TRBD2 identical over 8 bases. The V gene's germline CDR1 is ENHRY and CDR2 SYGVKD. This CDR3 has 18 residues. V shed 3 bases, J shed 5 bases, and the junction held 15 bases outside the gene matches. The CDR3 region has the DNA TGTGCCATCAGTGATAGGTTTTACGGGACTAGACGACACAATGAGCAGTTCTTC. Amino acids: CAISDRFYGTRRHNEQFF.

The DNA of the CDR3 is TGTGCCAGCGCCAATAGCAATCAGCCCCAGCATTTT. Translated: CASANSNQPQHF. The genes are TRBV6-6 and TRBJ1-5; no clear D gene. The CDR3 runs to 12 residues. V was cut by 8 bases and J by 0 bases, with 5 bases left in between. Germline lookup yields CDR1 MNHNY and CDR2 SVGAGI (reference sequence).

This chain joins TRBV9 and TRBJ2-5; possibly TRBD2 for D (5 bases). CDR3 length: 16 residues. Trimming left V 3 bases short and J 5 bases short, with 20 bases between. Germline lookup yields CDR1 SGDLS and CDR2 YYNGEE. The CDR3 region has the DNA TGTGCCAGCAGCGCCCGCCCTGGACGGACTGGGGAGACCCAGTACTTC. Translated, it gives CASSARPGRTGETQYF. The full variable domain, with the rest looked up from reference TRBV9 and TRBJ2-5, is DSGVTQTPKHLITATGQRVTLRCSPRSGDLSVYWYQQSLDQGLQFLIQYYNGEERAKGNILERFSAQQFPDLHSELNLSSLELGDSALYFCASSARPGRTGETQYFGPGTRLLVL.

This clone was seen a single time. The CDR3 loop is CATTGLAGKLFF. The CDR3 DNA is TGTGCCACCACGGGACTAGCTGGGAAACTGTTTTTT. This chain links TRBV13 with TRBJ1-4; TRBD1 is a possible D gene (5 bases). CDR1 and CDR2 from the germline V gene are PRHDT and FYEKMQ (reference sequence). V was cut by 10 bases and J by 11 bases, with 17 bases left in between. The CDR3 has 12 residues.

The rearrangement joins TRBV7-9 to TRBJ1-3, with a possible D match to TRBD1 (6 bases). This CDR3 is 14 amino acids long. Germline-derived CDR1 and CDR2 are SEHNR and FQNEAQ (reference sequence). V lost 8 bases, J lost 4 bases, and 15 bases lay in between. Written as DNA, the CDR3 is TGTGCCAGCTCCTCCACAGGGTACGGAAACACCATATATTTT. This encodes CASSSTGYGNTIYF.

The V gene is TRBV28, the J gene TRBJ2-7; TRBD2 might be the D (5 bases). The ends were cut back, 7 bases at V and 0 bases at J, with 16 bases in the middle. The CDR3 loop spans 15 amino acids. The germline V gene encodes CDR1 MDHEN and CDR2 SYDVKM. The CDR3 loop reads CASTRPGLGSYEQYF. CDR3 bases: TGTGCCAGCACCAGACCCGGACTGGGCTCCTACGAGCAGTACTTC. The whole variable domain, remainder taken from reference TRBV28 and TRBJ2-7, is DVKVTQSSRYLVKRTGEKVFLECVQDMDHENMFWYRQDPGLGLRLIYFSYDVKMKEKGDIPEGYSVSREKKERFSLILESASTNQTSMYLCASTRPGLGSYEQYFGPGTRLTVT.

V gene TRBV3-1 (or the pseudogene TRBV3-2) combines with J gene TRBJ2-5; D gene uncertain. The CDR3 is 16 amino acids. CDR1 is LGHDT, CDR2 YNNKEL, per germline (reference sequence). Trimming pared 1 base from V and 0 bases from J, leaving 12 bases between. The CDR3 DNA reads TGTGCCAGCAGCCAAGTCGCCCGGGCCTACCAAGAGACCCAGTACTTC. Protein: CASSQVARAYQETQYF.

V gene TRBV30 combines with J gene TRBJ2-3; TRBD2 agrees at 12 bases. The CDR3 length is 16 residues. Germline V gives CDR1 GTSNPN, CDR2 SVGIG (reference sequence). V shed 2 bases and J 2 bases; nucleotides not matched to a gene: 5. As DNA, the CDR3 is TGTGCCTGGAGTATAGGACTAGCGGGGCTCACAGATACGCAGTATTTT. Translated: CAWSIGLAGLTDTQYF.

This clone was counted only a few times. The CDR3 DNA reads as TGTGCCAGCTCACCACCGGGGAGGGGGCGGAATCAGCCCCAGCATTTT. Protein: CASSPPGRGRNQPQHF. V is TRBV18 and J is TRBJ1-5, with 7 positions matching TRBD1. V shed 0 bases and J 4 bases; nucleotides not matched to a gene: 6. The V gene's germline CDR1 is KGHSH and CDR2 LQKENI. The CDR3 is 16 amino acids.

The chain employs TRBV7-3 and TRBJ1-3; possible D gene TRBD1, 5 bases. The CDR3 spans 15 residues. The germline V gene has CDR1 SGHTA and CDR2 FQGTGA. V shed 2 bases and J shed 2 bases, with 10 bases lying between them. The CDR3 coding sequence is TGTGCCAGCAGCTTATATGCAGGGACTGGAAACACCATATATTTT. It encodes CASSLYAGTGNTIYF.

The chain carries TRBV6-4 and TRBJ2-2; D is uncertain. The CDR3 is 15 residues long. The V gene lost 0 bases and the J gene lost 7 bases, with 12 bases spanning the gap. Germline CDR1 reads MRHNA; CDR2 reads SNTAGT. The CDR3 sequence is CASSDSGLGGGELFF. The CDR3 DNA sequence: TGTGCCAGCAGTGACTCGGGATTAGGTGGCGGGGAGCTGTTTTTT.